These 10 T cell receptor beta chains were all obtained from the same sample, sequenced in a study of blood T cell repertoires in COVID-19. Profiled with immunoSEQ multiplex PCR; TCRdb holds only in-frame clones, not every one. The repertoire holds 490,000 or so clones, roughly 88% seen once, with about 2% in the top ten. The sample consisted of PBMCs or T cells enriched from blood (not recorded which). These receptors were obtained from a woman in her thirties or forties who had recovered from COVID-19.

The chain employs TRBV7-6 and TRBJ2-1, with 8 bases lining up with TRBD2. The CDR3 totals 15 residues. The germline gives CDR1 SGHVS, CDR2 FNYEAQ. Germline trimming cut 5 bases from V and 0 bases from J; bases unmatched to any gene: 3. The DNA for the CDR3 is TGTGCCAGCAGCCTCGGGACTAGCTCCTACAATGAGCAGTTCTTC. The encoded protein is CASSLGTSSYNEQFF.

The chain uses TRBV5-1 and TRBJ1-2; no clear D gene. V shed 0 bases and J shed 4 bases, with 10 bases lying between them. Germline V gives CDR1 SGHRS, CDR2 YFSETQ. This CDR3 spans 14 amino acids. CDR3 DNA: TGCGCCAGCAGCTTGGAGTTTGGCCCCTATGGCTACACCTTC. Amino acid sequence: CASSLEFGPYGYTF.

J is TRBJ2-1 and V is TRBV30; the match to TRBD1 covers 8 bases. CDR1 is GTSNPN and CDR2 is SVGIG in the germline V gene (reference sequence). This CDR3 comprises 16 residues. The V gene end was trimmed by 0 bases and the J gene end by 8 bases; junction bases not matched to a gene: 12. The CDR3 DNA is TGTGCCTGGAGTGTATTACCAGGACAGGGTGTGGATGAGCAGTTCTTC. Its translation: CAWSVLPGQGVDEQFF.

The chain links TRBV25-1 to TRBJ1-2; D remains unclear. The CDR3 runs 12 residues. The germline gives CDR1 MGHDK, CDR2 SYGVNS. V was shortened by 3 bases and J by 8 bases, with 10 bases between the two germline ends. This CDR3 reads CASSDEGAGYTF. The CDR3 nucleotides are TGTGCCAGCAGTGATGAGGGCGCCGGCTACACCTTC.

The chain has TRBV10-1 and TRBJ1-2, with D possibly being TRBD1 (6 bases). Trimming cost V 0 bases and J 7 bases, with 15 bases left between them. CDR1 is WNHNN, CDR2 SYGVQD, per germline (reference sequence). This CDR3 is 15 amino acids long. CDR3 sequence: CASSESLGAPSGYTF. The CDR3 DNA is TGCGCCAGCAGTGAGTCGCTGGGGGCTCCCTCTGGCTACACCTTC.

This clone was seen once. This chain uses TRBV6-2 or TRBV6-3 with TRBJ2-7; 15 positions match TRBD2. Germline lookup yields CDR1 MNHEY and CDR2 SVGEGT. This CDR3 region has 20 residues. The J segment lost 3 bases and the V segment lost 2 bases, leaving 14 bases of the junction unmatched. Here the CDR3 DNA reads TGTGCCAGCAGTTACGCCCGAATATGGACTAGCGGGAGGGCACTCTACGAGCAGTACTTC. It encodes CASSYARIWTSGRALYEQYF.

Concerning this clone: Other DNA sequences within the sample encode an identical CDR3. V usage is TRBV12-3 or TRBV12-4 and J usage is TRBJ1-1; no definite D call. The CDR3 extends over 13 amino acids. Trimming pared 1 base from V and 4 bases from J, leaving 7 bases between. This chain's CDR3 is CASSLGGVTEAFF. DNA for the CDR3: TGTGCCAGCAGTTTAGGGGGAGTCACTGAAGCTTTCTTT.

V usage is TRBV5-4 and J usage is TRBJ2-1; D gene ambiguous. Between the trimmed V and J ends, which lost 4 bases and 5 bases, there was a span of 10 bases. Germline CDR1 SGHNT, CDR2 YYREEE (reference sequence). The length of the CDR3 is 13 residues. The CDR3 sequence: CASSLYTNNEQFF. The CDR3 DNA follows: TGTGCCAGCAGCCTCTATACTAACAATGAGCAGTTCTTC.

V usage is TRBV5-5 and J usage is TRBJ1-2, with TRBD1 matching over 8 bases. Germline V gives CDR1 SGHKS, CDR2 YYEKEE (reference sequence). The CDR3 has 14 amino acids. J was trimmed by 3 bases and V by 4 bases; bases with no gene match: 5. CDR3: CASSALTGDYGYTF. CDR3 bases: TGTGCCAGCAGCGCCCTGACAGGGGACTATGGCTACACCTTC.

The chain links TRBV6-5 to TRBJ2-7; 7 nucleotides line up with TRBD1. Losses at the gene ends were 6 bases for V and 7 bases for J; bases not matched to a gene: 12. The CDR3 contains 14 residues. The germline CDR1 and CDR2 sequences are MNHEY and SVGAGI. The CDR3 sequence is CASSPGQAPSEQYF. The CDR3 DNA is TGTGCCAGCAGCCCCGGACAGGCTCCCTCGGAGCAGTACTTC.